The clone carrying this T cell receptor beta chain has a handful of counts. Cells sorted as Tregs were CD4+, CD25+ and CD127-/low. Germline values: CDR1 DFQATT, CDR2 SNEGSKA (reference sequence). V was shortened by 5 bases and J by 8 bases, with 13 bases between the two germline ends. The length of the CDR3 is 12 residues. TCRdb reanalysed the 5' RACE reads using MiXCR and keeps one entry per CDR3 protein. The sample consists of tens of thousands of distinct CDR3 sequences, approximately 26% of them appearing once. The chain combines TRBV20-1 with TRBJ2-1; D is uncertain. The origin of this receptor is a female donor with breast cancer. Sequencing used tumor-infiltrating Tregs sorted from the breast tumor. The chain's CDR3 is CSALGLHDEQFF. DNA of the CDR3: TGCAGTGCTTTAGGGCTCCACGATGAGCAGTTCTTC.